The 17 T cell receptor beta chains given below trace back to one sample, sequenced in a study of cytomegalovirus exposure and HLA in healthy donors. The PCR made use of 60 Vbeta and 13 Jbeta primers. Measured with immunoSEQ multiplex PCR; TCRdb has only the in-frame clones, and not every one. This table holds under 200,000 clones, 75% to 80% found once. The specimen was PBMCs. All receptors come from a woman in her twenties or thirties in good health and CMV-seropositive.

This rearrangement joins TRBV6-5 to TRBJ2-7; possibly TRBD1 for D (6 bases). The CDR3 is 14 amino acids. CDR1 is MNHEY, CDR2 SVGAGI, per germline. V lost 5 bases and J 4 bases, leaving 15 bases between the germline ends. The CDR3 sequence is CASSERGRGYEQYF. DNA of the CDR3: TGTGCCAGCAGTGAAAGGGGCAGGGGATACGAGCAGTACTTC.

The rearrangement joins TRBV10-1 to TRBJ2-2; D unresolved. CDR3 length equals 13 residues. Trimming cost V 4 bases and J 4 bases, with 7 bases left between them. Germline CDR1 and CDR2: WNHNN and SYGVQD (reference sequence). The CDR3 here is CASSAKSTGELFF. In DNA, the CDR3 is TGCGCCAGCAGTGCCAAGAGCACCGGGGAGCTGTTTTTT.

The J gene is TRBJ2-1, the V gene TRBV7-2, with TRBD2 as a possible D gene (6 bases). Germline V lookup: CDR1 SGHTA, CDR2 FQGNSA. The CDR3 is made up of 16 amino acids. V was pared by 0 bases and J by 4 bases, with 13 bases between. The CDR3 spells CASSLAAGRRYNEQFF. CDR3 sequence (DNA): TGTGCCAGCAGCTTAGCGGCGGGAAGACGTTACAATGAGCAGTTCTTC.

The CDR3: CASSIRRDTYGYTF. The CDR3, as DNA: TGTGCCAGTAGTATTAGGAGGGATACCTATGGCTACACCTTC. The chain carries TRBV19 and TRBJ1-2; D call uncertain. This CDR3 contains 14 residues. With 3 bases removed from V and 4 bases from J, the gap between germline ends came to 12 bases. Germline assignment: CDR1 LNHDA and CDR2 SQIVND (reference sequence). Supplemented by reference TRBV19 and TRBJ1-2, the full variable domain reads DGGITQSPKYLFRKEGQNVTLSCEQNLNHDAMYWYRQDPGQGLRLIYYSQIVNDFQKGDIAEGYSVSREKKESFPLTVTSAQKNPTAFYLCASSIRRDTYGYTFGSGTRLTVV.

Written as DNA, the CDR3 is TGTGCCAGCGGGGGCCAGTACAATGAGCAGTTCTTC. Translating it yields CASGGQYNEQFF. The chain couples TRBV6-6 to TRBJ2-1; D might be TRBD1 (6 bases). Germline V gene data show CDR1 as MNHNY and CDR2 as SVGAGI (reference sequence). This CDR3 region has 12 residues. With 8 bases removed from V and 4 bases from J, the gap between germline ends came to 9 bases.

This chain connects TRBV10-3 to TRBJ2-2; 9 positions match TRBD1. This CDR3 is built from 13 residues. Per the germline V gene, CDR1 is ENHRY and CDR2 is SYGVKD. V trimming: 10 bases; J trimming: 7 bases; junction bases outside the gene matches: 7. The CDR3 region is CATGTGRNGELFF. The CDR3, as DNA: TGTGCCACTGGGACAGGGAGGAACGGGGAGCTGTTTTTT.

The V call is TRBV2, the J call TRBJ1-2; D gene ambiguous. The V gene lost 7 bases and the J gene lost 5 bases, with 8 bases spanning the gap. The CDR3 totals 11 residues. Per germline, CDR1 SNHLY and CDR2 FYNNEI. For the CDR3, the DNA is TGTGCCAGCATGTTCGAGTATGGCTACACCTTC. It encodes CASMFEYGYTF.

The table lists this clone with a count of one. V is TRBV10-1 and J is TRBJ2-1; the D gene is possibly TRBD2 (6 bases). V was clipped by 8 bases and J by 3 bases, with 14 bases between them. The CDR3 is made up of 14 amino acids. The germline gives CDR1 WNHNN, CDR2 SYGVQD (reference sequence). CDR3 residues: CASSDGGLYNEQFF. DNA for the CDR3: TGCGCCAGCTCTGACGGGGGACTCTACAATGAGCAGTTCTTC.

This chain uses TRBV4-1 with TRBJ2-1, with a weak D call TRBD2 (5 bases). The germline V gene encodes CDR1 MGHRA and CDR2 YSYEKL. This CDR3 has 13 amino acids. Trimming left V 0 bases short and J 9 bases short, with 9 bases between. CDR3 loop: CASSQEEDSEQFF. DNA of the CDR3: TGCGCCAGCAGCCAAGAGGAGGATAGTGAGCAGTTCTTC.

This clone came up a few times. Here the CDR3 reads CASSTEGQGGQPQHF. In DNA form, the CDR3 reads TGTGCCAGTAGTACGGAAGGACAGGGAGGTCAGCCCCAGCATTTT. The chain carries TRBV19 and TRBJ1-5, with 8 positions matching TRBD1. Trimming cost V 4 bases and J 6 bases; bases outside gene matches: 8. This CDR3 spans 15 amino acids. The germline gives CDR1 LNHDA, CDR2 SQIVND (reference sequence).

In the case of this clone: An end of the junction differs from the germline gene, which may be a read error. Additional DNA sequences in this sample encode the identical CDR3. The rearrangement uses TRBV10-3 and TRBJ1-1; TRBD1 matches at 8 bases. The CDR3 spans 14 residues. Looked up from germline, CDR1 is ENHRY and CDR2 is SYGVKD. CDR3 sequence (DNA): TGTGCCATCAGGTCGGACAGGGTTGTCACTGAGGCTTTCTTT. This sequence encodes CAIRSDRVVTEAFF.

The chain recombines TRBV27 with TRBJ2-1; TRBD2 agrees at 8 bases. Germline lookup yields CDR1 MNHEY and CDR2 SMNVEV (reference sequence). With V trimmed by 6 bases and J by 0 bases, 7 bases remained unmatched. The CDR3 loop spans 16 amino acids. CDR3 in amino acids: CASSKRGGLSYNEQFF. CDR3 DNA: TGTGCCAGCAGCAAACGGGGGGGTCTCTCCTACAATGAGCAGTTCTTC.

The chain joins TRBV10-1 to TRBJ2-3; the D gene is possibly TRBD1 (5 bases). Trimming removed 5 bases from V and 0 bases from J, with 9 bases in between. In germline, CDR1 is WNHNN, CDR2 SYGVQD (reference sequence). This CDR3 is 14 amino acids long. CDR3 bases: TGCGCCAGCAGTAGGTCAGGGAGCACAGATACGCAGTATTTT. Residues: CASSRSGSTDTQYF.

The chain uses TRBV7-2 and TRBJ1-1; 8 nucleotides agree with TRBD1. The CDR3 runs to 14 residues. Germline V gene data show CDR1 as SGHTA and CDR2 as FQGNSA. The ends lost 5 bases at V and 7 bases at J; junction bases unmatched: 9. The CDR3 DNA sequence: TGTGCCAGCAGCCTTAGAAGGACAGGGTTTGAAGCTTTCTTT. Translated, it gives CASSLRRTGFEAFF.

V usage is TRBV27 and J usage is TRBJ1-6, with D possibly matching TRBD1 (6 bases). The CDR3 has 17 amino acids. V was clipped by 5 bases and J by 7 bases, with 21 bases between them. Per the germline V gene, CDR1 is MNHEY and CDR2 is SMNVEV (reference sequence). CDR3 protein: CASSRFQLTGNNSPLHF. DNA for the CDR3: TGTGCCAGCAGTCGCTTCCAACTCACAGGGAACAATTCACCCCTCCACTTT.

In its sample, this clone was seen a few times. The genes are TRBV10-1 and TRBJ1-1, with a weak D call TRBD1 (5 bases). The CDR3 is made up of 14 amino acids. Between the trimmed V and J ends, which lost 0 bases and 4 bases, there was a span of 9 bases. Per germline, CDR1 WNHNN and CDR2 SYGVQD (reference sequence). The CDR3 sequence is CASSESGEATEAFF. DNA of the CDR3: TGCGCCAGCAGTGAGTCAGGGGAAGCCACTGAAGCTTTCTTT.

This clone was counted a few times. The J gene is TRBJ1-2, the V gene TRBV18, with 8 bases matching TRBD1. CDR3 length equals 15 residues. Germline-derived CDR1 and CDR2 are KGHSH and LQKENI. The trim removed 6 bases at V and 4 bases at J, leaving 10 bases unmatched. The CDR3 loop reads CASSSSGQGGYGYTF. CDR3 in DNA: TGTGCCAGCTCTAGTTCAGGACAGGGCGGCTATGGCTACACCTTC.